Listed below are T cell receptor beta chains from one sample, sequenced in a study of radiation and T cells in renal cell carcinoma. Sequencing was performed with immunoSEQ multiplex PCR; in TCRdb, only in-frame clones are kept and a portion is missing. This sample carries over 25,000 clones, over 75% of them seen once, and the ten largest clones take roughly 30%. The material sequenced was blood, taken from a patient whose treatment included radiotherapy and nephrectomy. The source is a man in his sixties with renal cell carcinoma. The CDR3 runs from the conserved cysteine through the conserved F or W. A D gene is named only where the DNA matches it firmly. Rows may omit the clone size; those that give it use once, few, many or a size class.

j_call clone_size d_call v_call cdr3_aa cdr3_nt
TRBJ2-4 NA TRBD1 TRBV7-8 CASSYSGTGGPAKNIQYF TGTGCCAGCAGCTATTCCGGGACAGGGGGTCCAGCCAAAAACATTCAGTACTTC
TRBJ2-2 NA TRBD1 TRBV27 CASRQGAGELFF TGTGCCAGCAGGCAGGGGGCCGGGGAGCTGTTTTTT
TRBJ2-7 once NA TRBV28 CASSFGQPLQYF TGTGCCAGCAGTTTCGGACAGCCTCTGCAGTACTTC
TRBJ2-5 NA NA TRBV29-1 CSVDRDQETQYF TGCAGCGTTGACAGGGACCAAGAGACCCAGTACTTC
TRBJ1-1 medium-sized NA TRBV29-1 CSVVLQGGRAFF TGCAGCGTTGTTTTGCAGGGTGGGAGAGCTTTCTTT
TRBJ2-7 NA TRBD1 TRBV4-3 CASSQEPGQGGYEQYF TGCGCCAGCAGCCAAGAACCGGGACAGGGGGGTTACGAGCAGTACTTC
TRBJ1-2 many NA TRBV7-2 CASSLVVSNDYGYTF TGTGCCAGCAGCTTAGTTGTCAGTAACGACTATGGCTACACCTTC
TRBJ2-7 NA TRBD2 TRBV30 CAWSVGLAGIEQYF TGTGCCTGGAGTGTAGGACTAGCGGGAATCGAGCAGTACTTC
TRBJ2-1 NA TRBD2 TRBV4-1 CASSQVWGTTPREQFF TGCGCCAGCAGCCAGGTCTGGGGGACTACCCCCCGTGAGCAGTTCTTC
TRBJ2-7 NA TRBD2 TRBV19 CASRPSGSEGAYEQYF TGTGCCAGTAGGCCTAGCGGGAGTGAGGGGGCCTACGAGCAGTACTTC
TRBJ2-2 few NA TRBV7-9 CASSLRYTGELFF TGTGCCAGCAGCTTAAGGTACACCGGGGAGCTGTTTTTT
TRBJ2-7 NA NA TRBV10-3 CAISEGQHEQYF TGTGCCATCAGTGAAGGGCAACACGAGCAGTACTTC
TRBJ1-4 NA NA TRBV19 CASSIRIVGEKLFF TGTGCCAGTAGTATACGCATCGTAGGGGAAAAACTGTTTTTT
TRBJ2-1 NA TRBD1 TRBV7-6 CASSFGTGFYNEQFF TGTGCCAGCAGCTTCGGGACAGGGTTCTACAATGAGCAGTTCTTC
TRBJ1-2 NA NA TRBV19 CASSILQRRQTTYGYTF TGTGCCAGTAGTATACTTCAAAGGAGGCAGACTACTTATGGCTACACCTTC
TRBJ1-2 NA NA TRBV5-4 CASSLGRGSDYGYTF TGTGCCAGCAGCTTGGGGCGGGGCTCGGACTATGGCTACACCTTC
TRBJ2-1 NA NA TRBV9 CASTQQPDSNEQFF TGTGCCAGCACACAACAACCGGACAGCAATGAGCAGTTCTTC
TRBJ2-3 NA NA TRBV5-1 CASSPKSPGTPTWVDTQYF TGCGCCAGCAGCCCAAAGTCCCCAGGGACTCCGACCTGGGTTGATACGCAGTATTTT
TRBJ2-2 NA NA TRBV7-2 CAARGYEELFF TGTGCCGCCCGGGGGTACGAGGAGCTGTTTTTT
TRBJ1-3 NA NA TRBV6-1 CASREHFRSSGNTIYF TGTGCCAGCAGAGAACACTTCCGGAGCTCTGGAAACACCATATATTTT
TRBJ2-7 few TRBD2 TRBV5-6 CASSRVGGLAGDRPYEQYF TGTGCCAGCAGCCGGGTGGGGGGACTAGCGGGAGATCGGCCCTACGAGCAGTACTTC
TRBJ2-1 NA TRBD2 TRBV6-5 CASSYSAGGIKEQFF TGTGCCAGCAGTTACTCAGCGGGAGGCATAAAAGAGCAGTTCTTC
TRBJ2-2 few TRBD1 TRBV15 CATTGQTNTGELFF TGTGCCACCACGGGACAGACGAACACCGGGGAGCTGTTTTTT
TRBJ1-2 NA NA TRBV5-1 CASSSTKDGYTF TGCGCCAGCAGCTCCACCAAAGATGGCTACACCTTC
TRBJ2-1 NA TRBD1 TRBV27 CASTNRGSYNEQFF TGTGCCAGCACGAACAGGGGATCCTACAATGAGCAGTTCTTC
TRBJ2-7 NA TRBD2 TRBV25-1 CASRLAGAGEQYF TGTGCCAGCAGGCTAGCGGGGGCCGGCGAGCAGTACTTC
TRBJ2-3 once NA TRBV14 CASSQVRGSPYTQYF TGTGCCAGCAGCCAGGTTCGGGGGTCCCCGTATACGCAGTATTTT
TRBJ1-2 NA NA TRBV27 CASSLRTGGYGYTF TGTGCCAGCAGTTTAAGGACGGGCGGCTATGGCTACACCTTC
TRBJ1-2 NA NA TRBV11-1 CASSLERPRASNYGYTF TGTGCCAGCAGCTTAGAACGGCCAAGGGCCTCTAACTATGGCTACACCTTC
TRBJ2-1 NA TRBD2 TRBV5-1 CASSSLPTSGYNEQFF TGCGCCAGCAGCTCCCTACCGACTAGCGGTTACAATGAGCAGTTCTTC
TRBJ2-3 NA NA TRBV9 CASSASGYGTDTQYF TGTGCCAGCAGCGCCAGCGGCTATGGCACAGATACGCAGTATTTT
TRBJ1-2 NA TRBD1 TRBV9 CASSIQGAGGYTF TGTGCCAGCAGCATACAGGGGGCTGGTGGCTACACCTTC
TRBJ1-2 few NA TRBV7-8 CASTLDPGLKSGYTF TGTGCCAGCACCTTGGATCCAGGGTTAAAGAGCGGCTACACCTTC
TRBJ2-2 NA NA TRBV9 CASTLGGELFF TGTGCCAGCACCCTAGGCGGGGAGCTGTTTTTT
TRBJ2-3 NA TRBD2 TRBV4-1 CASSQERYLAGLEAGNTQYF TGCGCCAGCAGCCAAGAAAGGTATCTTGCGGGACTAGAGGCCGGAAATACGCAGTATTTT
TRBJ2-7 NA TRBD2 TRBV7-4 CASDWRECSYEQYF TGTGCCAGCGACTGGCGGGAGTGCTCCTACGAGCAGTACTTC
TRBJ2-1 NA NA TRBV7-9 CASSFVRGDEQFF TGTGCCAGCAGCTTTGTTCGCGGCGATGAGCAGTTCTTC
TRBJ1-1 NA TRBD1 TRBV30 CAWRNKGVGQGVWGMNTEAFF TGTGCCTGGAGAAATAAGGGTGTGGGACAGGGGGTATGGGGCATGAACACTGAAGCTTTCTTT
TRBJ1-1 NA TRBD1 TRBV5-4 CASSIRHRTGLNTEAFF TGTGCCAGCAGCATACGTCATCGGACAGGGTTGAACACTGAAGCTTTCTTT
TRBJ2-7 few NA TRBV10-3 CAISDLLAREQYF TGTGCCATCAGTGACCTACTAGCTCGGGAGCAGTACTTC
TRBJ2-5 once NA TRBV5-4 CASTPWASEETQYF TGTGCCAGCACCCCTTGGGCTAGCGAAGAGACCCAGTACTTC
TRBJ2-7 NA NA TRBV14 CASSQSWYEQYF TGTGCCAGCAGTCAAAGTTGGTACGAGCAGTACTTC
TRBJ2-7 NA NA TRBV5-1 CASSLVGGITYEQYF TGCGCCAGCAGCTTGGTAGGGGGAATAACCTACGAGCAGTACTTC
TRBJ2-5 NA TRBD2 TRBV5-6 CASSADAGGEQYF TGTGCCAGCAGCGCGGACGCGGGGGGGGAGCAGTACTTC
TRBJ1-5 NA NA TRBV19 CASSLNRDHQPQHF TGTGCCAGTAGTCTGAACCGGGACCATCAGCCCCAGCATTTT
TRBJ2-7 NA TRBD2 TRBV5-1 CASSLRGKRESDEQYF TGCGCCAGCAGCTTGCGTGGTAAGCGGGAATCTGACGAGCAGTACTTC
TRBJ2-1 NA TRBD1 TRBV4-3 CASSQGGGTGSGNEQFF TGCGCCAGCAGCCAGGGTGGTGGGACAGGGTCTGGAAATGAGCAGTTCTTC
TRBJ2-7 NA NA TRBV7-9 CASSPTSGSTYEQYF TGTGCCAGCAGCCCAACGAGCGGGTCAACCTACGAGCAGTACTTC
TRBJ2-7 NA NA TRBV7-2 CASSLVGPGYEQYF TGTGCCAGCAGCTTAGTAGGTCCGGGCTACGAGCAGTACTTC
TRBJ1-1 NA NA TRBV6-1 CASKIPLSLAFF TGTGCCAGCAAGATCCCATTGTCGTTGGCTTTCTTT
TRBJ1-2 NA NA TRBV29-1 CSVEEVSGFYGYTF TGCAGCGTTGAGGAGGTCTCTGGTTTCTATGGCTACACCTTC
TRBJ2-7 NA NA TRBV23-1 CASSSGEQYF TGCGCCAGCTCATCGGGTGAGCAGTACTTC
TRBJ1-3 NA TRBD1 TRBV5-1 CASSQTGTPLSGNTIYF TGCGCCAGCAGCCAGACAGGGACTCCCCTCTCTGGAAACACCATATATTTT
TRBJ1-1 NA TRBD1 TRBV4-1 CASSQRKGGGNTYTEAFF TGCGCCAGCAGCCAAAGAAAGGGAGGGGGCAATACTTACACTGAAGCTTTCTTT
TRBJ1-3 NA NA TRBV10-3 CAIKMNLSGNTIYF TGTGCCATCAAGATGAACCTCTCTGGAAACACCATATATTTT
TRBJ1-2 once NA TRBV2 CASSQALRADYGYTF TGTGCCAGCAGCCAAGCCCTCAGGGCGGACTATGGCTACACCTTC
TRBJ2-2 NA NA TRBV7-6 CASSLDIAGELFF TGTGCCAGCAGCTTAGATATCGCCGGGGAGCTGTTTTTT